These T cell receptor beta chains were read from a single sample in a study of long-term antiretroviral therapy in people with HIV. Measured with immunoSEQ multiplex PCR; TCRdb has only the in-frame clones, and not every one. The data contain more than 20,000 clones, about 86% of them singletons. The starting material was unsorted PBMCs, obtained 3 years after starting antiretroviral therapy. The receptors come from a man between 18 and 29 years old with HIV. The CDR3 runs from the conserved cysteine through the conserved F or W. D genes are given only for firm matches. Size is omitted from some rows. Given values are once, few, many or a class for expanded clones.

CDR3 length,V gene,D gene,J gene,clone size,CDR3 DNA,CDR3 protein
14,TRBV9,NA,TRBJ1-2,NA,TGTGCCAGCAGCGTAGAAGACGCCGTCTATGGCTACACCTTC,CASSVEDAVYGYTF
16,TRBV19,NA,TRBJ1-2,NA,TGTGCCAGTAGTAGGAGATCTCAGAGTCTGCATAGTGGCTACACCTTC,CASSRRSQSLHSGYTF
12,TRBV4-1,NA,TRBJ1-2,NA,TGCGCCAGCACGGCTGGGGGGTATGGCTACACCTTC,CASTAGGYGYTF
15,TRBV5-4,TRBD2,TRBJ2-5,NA,TGTGCCAGCAGCTTGGGGGGGGGTTGGCAAGAGACCCAGTACTTC,CASSLGGGWQETQYF
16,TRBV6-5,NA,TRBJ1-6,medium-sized,TGTGCCAGCAGTTATGTGGGGAGCTCCTATAATTCACCCCTCCACTTT,CASSYVGSSYNSPLHF
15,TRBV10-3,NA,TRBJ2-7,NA,TGTGCCATCAGTGAGTCGCAAGGAGTTGAGTACGAGCAGTACTTC,CAISESQGVEYEQYF
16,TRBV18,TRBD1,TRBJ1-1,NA,TGTGCCAGCTCACCACTCTCGGACAGGGTGAACACTGAAGCTTTCTTT,CASSPLSDRVNTEAFF
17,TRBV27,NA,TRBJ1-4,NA,TGTGCCAGCAGTTTAGGGACCATTCCGGGCCATAATGAAAAACTGTTTTTT,CASSLGTIPGHNEKLFF
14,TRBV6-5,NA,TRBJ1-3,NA,TGTGCCAGCAGTTTAATTGGGCAAGGAAACACCATATATTTT,CASSLIGQGNTIYF
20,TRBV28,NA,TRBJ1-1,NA,TGTGCCAGCAGTTTGGGTTTATTCCAGGCGGGGCGGATATTGAACACTGAAGCTTTCTTT,CASSLGLFQAGRILNTEAFF
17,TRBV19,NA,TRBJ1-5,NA,TGTGCCAGTAGTATGAAGGGGACGCGAGCCCTTTATCAGCCCCAGCATTTT,CASSMKGTRALYQPQHF
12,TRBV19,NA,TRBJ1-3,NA,TGTGCCAGTAGTCGGGGTGGAAACACCATATATTTT,CASSRGGNTIYF
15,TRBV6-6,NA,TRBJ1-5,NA,TGTGCCAGCAGTTCCGACAGTTCGTGGAATCAGCCCCAGCATTTT,CASSSDSSWNQPQHF
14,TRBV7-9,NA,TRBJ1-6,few,TGTGCCAGCAGCTTCCGGGGGCCAAATTCACCCCTCCACTTT,CASSFRGPNSPLHF
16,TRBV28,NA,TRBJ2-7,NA,TGTGCCAGCAGTTTTAGTTTGGGCAGGGATGGATACGAGCAGTACTTC,CASSFSLGRDGYEQYF
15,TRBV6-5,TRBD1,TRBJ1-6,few,TGTGCCAGCAGTTACGATGGACAGGGGTATTCACCCCTCCACTTT,CASSYDGQGYSPLHF
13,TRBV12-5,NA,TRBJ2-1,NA,TGTGCTAGTGGTTTGGGGCTAGTAAGTGAGCAGTTCTTC,CASGLGLVSEQFF
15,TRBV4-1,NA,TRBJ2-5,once,TGCGCCAGCAGACAGGGCCAGGGAATCCAAGAGACCCAGTACTTC,CASRQGQGIQETQYF
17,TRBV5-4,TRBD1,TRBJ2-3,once,TGTGCCAGCAGCATCCCCGGGACAGGGACCTCCACAGATACGCAGTATTTT,CASSIPGTGTSTDTQYF
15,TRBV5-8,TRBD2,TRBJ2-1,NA,TGTGCCAGCAGCTCGGGGACTAGCTCCTACAATGAGCAGTTCTTC,CASSSGTSSYNEQFF
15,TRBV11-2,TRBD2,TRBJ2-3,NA,TGTGCCAGCAGCTTACGGGGGGGCCTGGCAGATACGCAGTATTTT,CASSLRGGLADTQYF
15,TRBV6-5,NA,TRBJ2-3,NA,TGTGCCAGCAGTTACAGGGGTGTAAGCACAGATACGCAGTATTTT,CASSYRGVSTDTQYF
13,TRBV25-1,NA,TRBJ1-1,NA,TGTGCCAGCAGTTATAAGATGAACACTGAAGCTTTCTTT,CASSYKMNTEAFF
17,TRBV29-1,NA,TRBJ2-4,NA,TGCAGCATTGCGGGCGTCCGGCCAGCTTCAGCCAAAAACATTCAGTACTTC,CSIAGVRPASAKNIQYF
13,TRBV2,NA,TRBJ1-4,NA,TGTGCCAGCAGTGCTGGGGCTAATGAAAAACTGTTTTTT,CASSAGANEKLFF
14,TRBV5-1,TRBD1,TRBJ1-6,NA,TGCGCCAGCAGCACCGGACAGGGCGGCTCACCCCTCCACTTT,CASSTGQGGSPLHF
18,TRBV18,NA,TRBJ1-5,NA,TGTGCCAGCTCACCTAGTCCAGGGTCCTACGTGAGCAATCAGCCCCAGCATTTT,CASSPSPGSYVSNQPQHF
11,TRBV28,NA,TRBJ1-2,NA,TGTGCCAGCAGAAGTAACTATGGCTACACCTTC,CASRSNYGYTF
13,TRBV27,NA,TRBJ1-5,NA,TGTGCCAGCAGGTCCCAAGTTGGGCAGCCCCAGCATTTT,CASRSQVGQPQHF
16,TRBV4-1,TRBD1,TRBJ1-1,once,TGCGCCAGCAGCCAGGCGGGACAGGGGATCAACACTGAAGCTTTCTTT,CASSQAGQGINTEAFF
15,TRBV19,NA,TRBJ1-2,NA,TGTGCCAGTAGTAACACCCCACAGGAAGCCTATGGCTACACCTTC,CASSNTPQEAYGYTF
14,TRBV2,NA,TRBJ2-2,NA,TGTGCCAGCAGTGGAGCCGCCTTCACCGGGGAGCTGTTTTTT,CASSGAAFTGELFF
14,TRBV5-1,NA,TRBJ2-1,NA,TGCGCCAGCAGCTTACCCCCTGGCTTCAATGAGCAGTTCTTC,CASSLPPGFNEQFF